This T cell receptor (beta chain) was captured by sequencing in a study of blood T cell repertoires in COVID-19. Study summary: Samples taken during acute and convalescent COVID-19 were collected in the United States, Italy and Spain. The analysed material was cDNA or gDNA that came from T cells, B-cell-depleted T cells, or PBMCs.

Per the original data handling: By means of reference gene primer amplification, nucleated cell counts were estimated. Method: immunoSEQ multiplex PCR; TCRdb's copy keeps in-frame clones and lacks some. That table is the source of V, J and clone size, and D and trimming were worked out from the DNA. The table records approximately 280,000 clones, approximately 89% of them present only once. Germline trimming cut 5 bases from V and 1 base from J; bases unmatched to any gene: 11. CDR1 and CDR2 (germline): SGHAT, FQNNGV. CDR3 size: 16 residues. The sequence came from a woman aged 60-70 years with acute or convalescent COVID-19. The genes are TRBV11-2 and TRBJ2-7; 7 bases match TRBD1. Sequencing input: peripheral blood. The CDR3 DNA reads TGTGCCAGCAGCACGTTTCCGGGACAGATTTCCTACGAGCAGTACTTC. Translated, it gives CASSTFPGQISYEQYF.